Described below is a single T cell receptor beta chain sequence and its context. The data stem from a study of blood T cell repertoires in COVID-19. Background on the study: Nucleic acid was either cDNA or gDNA, and it came from T cells, B-cell-depleted T cells, or PBMCs.

Germline assignment: CDR1 MNHEY and CDR2 SMNVEV (reference sequence). V was trimmed by 1 base and J by 7 bases, leaving 4 bases between them. The length of the CDR3 is 12 residues. In the authors' workflow: Counts of nucleated cells, estimated from reference gene primer amplification, were obtained. Data came from immunoSEQ multiplex PCR; TCRdb stores just in-frame clones and leaves some out. V and J calls and clone size follow that table, whereas D and trimming were derived from the DNA. The sample holds 260,000 or so clones, approximately 89% seen once. Living in about 25 US areas, the participants were between about 18 and 100 years of age.

The chain joins TRBV27 to TRBJ2-2, with D unclear. This receptor was taken from a woman in her thirties or forties with acute COVID-19. Sequencing input: PBMCs or T cells enriched from blood (not recorded which). The CDR3 DNA reads TGTGCCAGCAGTTTATTCGGCGGGGAGCTGTTTTTT. Translation gives CASSLFGGELFF.